This T cell receptor beta chain was obtained from a study of OX40 agonist ivuxolimab in advanced cancers. Study findings and constraints: At 0.1 to 3.0 mg/kg and by week 6, clonal expansion occurred in CD4+ and CD8+ blood T cells.

Clones were sequenced by immunoSEQ multiplex PCR, and TCRdb holds only the in-frame ones, with some missing. The table records 78,000 or so clones, more than 75% of them present only once. In this sample, this clone turned up once. Its antigen is not known. CDR1 and CDR2 (germline): MNHEY, SMNVEV (reference sequence). CDR3 length: 12 residues. Trimming shortened V by 7 bases and J by 2 bases, and 8 bases separated the two germline ends. This clonotype originated in an adult with an advanced solid tumor such as melanoma, head and neck, liver or kidney cancer. V is TRBV27 and J is TRBJ1-1; D not resolved. The sequences come from CD4+ or CD8+ T cells sorted from blood, collected in a trial of the OX40 agonist ivuxolimab. The CDR3: CASKYGNTEAFF. The CDR3 DNA reads as TGTGCCAGCAAGTACGGCAACACTGAAGCTTTCTTT.